Following are 4 T cell receptor beta chains from one sample sequenced in a study of cytomegalovirus exposure and HLA in healthy donors. Amplification used 60 Vbeta primers and 13 Jbeta primers. Assay used: immunoSEQ multiplex PCR; TCRdb lists only in-frame clones, some missing. Of about 110,000 clones listed, roughly 82% are singletons. Source material: PBMCs. These receptors were obtained from a man aged 50 or older in good health and CMV-seronegative.

This chain joins TRBV7-2 and TRBJ2-1; 12 bases fit TRBD2. This CDR3 comprises 16 residues. V lost 5 bases and J lost 6; bases outside the gene matches: 8. Germline values: CDR1 SGHTA, CDR2 FQGNSA. CDR3 amino acids: CASSGRTSGEGNEQFF. The CDR3 bases are TGTGCCAGCAGCGGACGGACTAGCGGGGAGGGCAATGAGCAGTTCTTC.

V gene TRBV2 combines with J gene TRBJ1-4, with 10 positions matching TRBD1. The CDR3 covers 15 residues. Germline V gene lookup returns CDR1 SNHLY and CDR2 FYNNEI. The V and J ends lost 5 bases and 12 bases, in that order; junction bases with no gene match: 12. The CDR3 region has the DNA TGTGCCAGCAGTCTCCGTCCCGGGACAGGGGATCAACTGTTTTTT. As protein: CASSLRPGTGDQLFF.

This clone appeared a single time. The V call is TRBV30, the J call TRBJ2-3; 11 nucleotides match TRBD2. J gave up 7 bases and V 3 bases, and 9 bases lay outside the gene matches. Looked up from germline, CDR1 is GTSNPN and CDR2 is SVGIG (reference sequence). The CDR3 is made up of 15 amino acids. CDR3 nucleotide sequence: TGTGCCTGGAGCCTACTAGCGGGGGAGGGAAATACGCAGTATTTT. Amino acid sequence: CAWSLLAGEGNTQYF.

Details on this clone: A junction end diverges from the germline sequence, so it may reflect a read error. This sample includes further DNA sequences coding for the same CDR3. The chain joins TRBV6-5 to TRBJ2-7, with a tentative D call TRBD1 (5 bases). The CDR3 is made up of 13 amino acids. Germline values: CDR1 MNHEY, CDR2 SVGAGI. CDR3 sequence: CASSLPDSNEQYF. In DNA, the CDR3 is TGTGCCAGCAGCTTACCCGACAGTAACGAGCAGTACTTT.